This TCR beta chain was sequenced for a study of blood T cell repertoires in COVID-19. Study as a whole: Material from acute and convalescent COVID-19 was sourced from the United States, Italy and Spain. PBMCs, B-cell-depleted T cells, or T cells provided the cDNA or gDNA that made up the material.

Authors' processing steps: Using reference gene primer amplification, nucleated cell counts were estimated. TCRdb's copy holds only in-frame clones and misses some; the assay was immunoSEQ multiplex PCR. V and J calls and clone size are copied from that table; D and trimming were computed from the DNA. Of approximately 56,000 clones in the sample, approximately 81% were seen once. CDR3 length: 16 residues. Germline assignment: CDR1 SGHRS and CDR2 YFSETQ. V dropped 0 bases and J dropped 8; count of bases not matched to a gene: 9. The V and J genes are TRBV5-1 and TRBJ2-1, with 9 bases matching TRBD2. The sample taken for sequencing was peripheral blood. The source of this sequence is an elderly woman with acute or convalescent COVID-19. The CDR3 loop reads CASSLESGGGADEQFF. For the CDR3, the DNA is TGCGCCAGCAGCTTGGAGTCCGGCGGGGGGGCTGATGAGCAGTTCTTC.